The source of this T cell receptor (beta chain) is a study of blood T cell repertoires in COVID-19. About the research overall: Nucleic acid was either cDNA or gDNA, and it came from T cells, B-cell-depleted T cells, or PBMCs.

CDR1 is KGHSH and CDR2 is LQKENI in the germline V gene. The CDR3 length is 17 residues. V lost 0 bases to trimming and J lost 5 bases; unmatched junction nucleotides: 10. As handled by the study authors: Scientists estimated how many nucleated cells there were by amplifying reference gene primers. Sequenced by immunoSEQ multiplex PCR; TCRdb stores in-frame clones only, minus some. V and J calls and clone size are copied from that table; D and trimming were computed from the DNA. The table shows roughly 20,000 clones, with about 80% occurring only once. The clonotype comes from an elderly man with acute or convalescent COVID-19. The V call is TRBV18, the J call TRBJ2-7; 10 bases fit TRBD1. The specimen was peripheral blood. This chain's CDR3 is CASSPPGSGTGVHEQYF. DNA of the CDR3: TGTGCCAGCTCACCACCGGGGTCGGGGACAGGGGTCCACGAGCAGTACTTC.